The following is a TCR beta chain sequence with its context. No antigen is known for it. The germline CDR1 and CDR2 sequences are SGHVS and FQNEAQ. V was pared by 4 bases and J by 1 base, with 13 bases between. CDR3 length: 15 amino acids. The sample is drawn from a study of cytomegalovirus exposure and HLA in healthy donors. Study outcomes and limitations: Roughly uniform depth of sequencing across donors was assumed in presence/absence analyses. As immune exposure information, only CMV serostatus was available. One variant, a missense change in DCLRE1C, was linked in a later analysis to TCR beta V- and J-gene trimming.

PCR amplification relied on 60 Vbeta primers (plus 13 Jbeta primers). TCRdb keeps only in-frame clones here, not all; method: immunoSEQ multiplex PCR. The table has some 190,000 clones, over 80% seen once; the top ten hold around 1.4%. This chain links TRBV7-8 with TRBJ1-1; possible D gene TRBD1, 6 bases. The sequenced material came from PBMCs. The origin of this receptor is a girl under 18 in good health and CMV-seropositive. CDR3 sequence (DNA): TGTGCCAGCAGCTATACGACAGGAGGGAACACTGAAGCTTTCTTT. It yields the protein CASSYTTGGNTEAFF.